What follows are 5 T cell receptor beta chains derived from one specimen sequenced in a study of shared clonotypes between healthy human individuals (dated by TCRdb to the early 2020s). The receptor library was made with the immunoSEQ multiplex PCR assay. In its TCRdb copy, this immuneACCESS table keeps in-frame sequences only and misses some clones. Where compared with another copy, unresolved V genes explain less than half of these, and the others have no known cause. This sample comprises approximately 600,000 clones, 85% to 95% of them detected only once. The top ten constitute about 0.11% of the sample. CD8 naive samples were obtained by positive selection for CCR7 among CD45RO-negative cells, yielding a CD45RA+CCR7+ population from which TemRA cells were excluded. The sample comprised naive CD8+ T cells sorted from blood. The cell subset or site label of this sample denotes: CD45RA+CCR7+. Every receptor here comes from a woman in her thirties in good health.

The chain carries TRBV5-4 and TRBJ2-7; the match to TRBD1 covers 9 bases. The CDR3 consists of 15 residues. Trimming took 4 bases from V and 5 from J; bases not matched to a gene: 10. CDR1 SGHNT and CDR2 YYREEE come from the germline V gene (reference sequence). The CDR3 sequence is CASSARDREPDEQYF. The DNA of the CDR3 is TGTGCCAGCAGCGCCCGGGACAGGGAACCCGACGAGCAGTACTTC.

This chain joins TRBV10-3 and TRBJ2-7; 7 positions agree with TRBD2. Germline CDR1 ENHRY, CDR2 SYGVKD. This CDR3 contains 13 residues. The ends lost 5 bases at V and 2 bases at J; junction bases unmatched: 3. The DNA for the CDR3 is TGTGCCATCAGTTGGGAGGGAACCTACGAGCAGTACTTC. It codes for CAISWEGTYEQYF.

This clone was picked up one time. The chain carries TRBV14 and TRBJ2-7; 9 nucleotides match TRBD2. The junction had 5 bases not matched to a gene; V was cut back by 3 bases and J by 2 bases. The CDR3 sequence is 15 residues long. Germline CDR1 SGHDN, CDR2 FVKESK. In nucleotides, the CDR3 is TGTGCCAGCAGCCAGCTAGCGGGAAGAGCCTACGAGCAGTACTTC. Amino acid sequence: CASSQLAGRAYEQYF.

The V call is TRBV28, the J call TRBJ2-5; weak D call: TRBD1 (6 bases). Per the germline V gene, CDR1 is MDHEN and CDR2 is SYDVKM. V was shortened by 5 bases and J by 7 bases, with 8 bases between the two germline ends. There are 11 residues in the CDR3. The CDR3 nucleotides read TGTGCCAGCAGTCAGGGGTGGACCCAGTACTTC. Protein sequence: CASSQGWTQYF.

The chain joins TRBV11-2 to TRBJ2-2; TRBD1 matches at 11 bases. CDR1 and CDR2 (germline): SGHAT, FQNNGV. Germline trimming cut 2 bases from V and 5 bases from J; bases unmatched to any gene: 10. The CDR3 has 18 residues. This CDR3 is CASSLMFGGQGATGELFF. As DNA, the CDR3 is TGTGCCAGCAGCTTAATGTTTGGTGGACAGGGGGCGACCGGGGAGCTGTTTTTT.